The TCR beta chain under discussion was sequenced for a study of CD8+CD57+ T cells in acquired aplastic anemia. Overall study context: CD4+ and CD8+ cells, once sorted, gave DNA averaging 3.2 ug.

The CDR3 is 12 residues long. Germline V lookup: CDR1 MNHEY, CDR2 SVGEGT. The germline V and J ends were trimmed by 4 bases and 7 bases, with 11 bases remaining between them. Whole-study findings and limits: Common to patients and controls were about 31 CD8+ CDR3 sequences.

The patients chosen for sequencing had shown expansion of CD8+CD57+ cells (detected by flow cytometry). Severe acquired aplastic anemia was the diagnosis recorded for all patients. By the time of blood sampling, patients had still received no therapy. Turning to this clonotype: The antigen is undetermined.

Genomic DNA templated the TCR beta VDJ and CDR3 profiling. Via MiXCR, TCRdb re-called the reads, giving one row per CDR3 protein. The sample holds about 200,000 distinct CDR3 sequences, around three fifths seen once. The V call is TRBV6-2 or TRBV6-3, the J call TRBJ2-7, with a tentative D call TRBD1 (5 bases). Material: sorted CD4+, CD8+, or CD8+CD57+ T cells (not recorded which) from PBMCs. The TCR comes from a human donor with aplastic anemia. Here the CDR3 reads CASSSQGFEQYF. In nucleotides, the CDR3 is TGTGCCAGCAGTTCCCAGGGTTTTGAGCAGTACTTC.